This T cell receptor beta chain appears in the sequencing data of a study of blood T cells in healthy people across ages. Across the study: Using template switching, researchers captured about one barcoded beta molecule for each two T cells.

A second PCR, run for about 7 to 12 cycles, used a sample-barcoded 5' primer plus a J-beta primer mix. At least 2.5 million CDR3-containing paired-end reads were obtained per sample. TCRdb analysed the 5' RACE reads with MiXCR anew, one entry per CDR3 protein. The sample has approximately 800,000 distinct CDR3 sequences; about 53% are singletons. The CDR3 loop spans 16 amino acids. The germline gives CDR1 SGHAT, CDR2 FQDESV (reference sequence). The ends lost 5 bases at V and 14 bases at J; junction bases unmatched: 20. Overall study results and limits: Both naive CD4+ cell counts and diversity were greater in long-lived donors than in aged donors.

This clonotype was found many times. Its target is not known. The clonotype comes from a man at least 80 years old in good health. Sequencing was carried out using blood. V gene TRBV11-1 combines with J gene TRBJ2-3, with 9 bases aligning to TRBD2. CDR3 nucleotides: TGTGCCAGCAGCGCCCACTACTTAGCGGGAGACAGATACGCGTATTTT. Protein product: CASSAHYLAGDRYAYF.